The clone carrying this T cell receptor (beta chain) was seen many times. The antigen is not known. Roughly three months, about 14 weeks, into antiretroviral therapy, follow-up blood was collected. All unsorted peripheral T cells were captured because whole blood was used without fractionation. RNA came from 2 to 3 ml of peripheral blood. Reverse transcription used 500 to 550 ng RNA and constant-region primers for alpha and beta. Alpha and beta chain libraries were made separately by chain-specific third strand synthesis with multiplexing indices. All rearrangements within a chain used one primer pair; cDNA molecules carried barcodes. A short first PCR added P5 and P7 adapter elements and a second index. TCRdb used MiXCR to reprocess the 5' RACE reads, holding one entry per CDR3 protein. The sample carries thousands of distinct CDR3 sequences, 7% to 10% recorded once. The entry originates in a study of HIV-infected patients and healthy controls. General study findings and limits: No HLA typing of donors was done in this study.

This specimen was blood, taken during antiretroviral therapy. The clonotype was recovered from an adult with HIV infection.

The CDR3 DNA sequence: TGTGCCAGCAGCTTGGTTATGAACACTGAAGCTTTCTTT. It codes for CASSLVMNTEAFF. The chain is built from TRBV5-4 and TRBJ1-1; D not certain. V gave up 0 bases and J gave up 0 bases, with 3 bases separating them. This CDR3 comprises 13 residues. Germline CDR1 and CDR2: SGHNT and YYREEE (reference sequence). Full variable domain (rest looked up from reference TRBV5-4 and TRBJ1-1): ETGVTQSPTHLIKTRGQQVTLRCSSQSGHNTVSWYQQALGQGPQFIFQYYREEENGRGNFPPRFSGLQFPNYSSELNVNALELDDSALYLCASSLVMNTEAFFGQGTRLTVV.